This TCR beta chain originates from a study of CD8+CD57+ T cells in acquired aplastic anemia. Regarding the study as a whole: CD8+ Simpson's diversity in patients was not significantly different from that in controls. Nearly 30 CD8+ CDR3 sequences were shared between patients and controls.

TCR beta VDJ and CDR3 were profiled, and genomic DNA was the template. Using its own MiXCR run on the reads, TCRdb lists one record per CDR3 protein. Of around 170,000 distinct CDR3 sequences listed, about 60% are singletons. In the case of this clonotype: Its target is unknown.

Germline loops: CDR1 LNHNV, CDR2 YYDKDF (reference sequence). Trimming at V came to 3 bases and at J to 5 bases, leaving 0 bases not matched to a gene. The CDR3 length is 12 residues. The V gene is TRBV15, the J gene TRBJ1-2; 7 positions agree with TRBD1. The source is a human donor in good health. Specimen: sorted CD4+, CD8+, or CD8+CD57+ T cells (not recorded which) from PBMCs. The CDR3 reads CATSRTGYGYTF. For the CDR3, the DNA is TGTGCCACCAGCAGGACAGGGTATGGCTACACCTTC.